Shown below are 14 T cell receptor beta chains from a single sample sequenced in a study of T-cell memory formation after mild COVID-19. TCRdb independently ran MiXCR on the 5' RACE reads; one entry per CDR3 protein. The sample has 350,000 to 500,000 distinct CDR3 sequences, more than 20% seen once. Sequencing used PBMCs or a T cell subset sorted from them (not recorded which). These receptor sequences come from an adult woman who had mild COVID-19 (a few samples of this study predate the infection). Cell type and time point are not known.

Ten or more counts support this clonotype. The chain has TRBV4-2 and TRBJ1-2, with no clear D. Germline assignment: CDR1 LGHNA and CDR2 YNFKEQ. This CDR3 comprises 14 residues. Trimming shortened V by 2 bases and J by 3 bases, and 10 bases separated the two germline ends. This CDR3 is CASSQLESDYGYTF. In nucleotides, the CDR3 is TGTGCCAGCAGCCAACTGGAATCGGACTATGGCTACACCTTC.

The V and J genes are TRBV7-2 and TRBJ2-7; tentatively, D is TRBD1 (5 bases). CDR1 is SGHTA, CDR2 FQGNSA, per germline. V shed 2 bases and J shed 0 bases, with 11 bases lying between them. The CDR3 has 15 amino acids. The CDR3: CASSLIRDTSYEQYF. Written as DNA, the CDR3 is TGTGCCAGCAGCTTAATCAGGGATACCTCCTACGAGCAGTACTTC.

This clonotype has only a few counts. The chain carries TRBV9 and TRBJ2-1, with 8 bases aligning to TRBD2. The V gene end was trimmed by 7 bases and the J gene end by 9 bases; junction bases not matched to a gene: 15. This CDR3 has 15 amino acids. Germline V gives CDR1 SGDLS, CDR2 YYNGEE. CDR3 nucleotides: TGTGCCAGCGGGAAGGGGCCTAGCGGGTCCTTTGAGCAGTTCTTC. Translated: CASGKGPSGSFEQFF.

This sequence joins TRBV7-3 and TRBJ1-2; 10 nucleotides match TRBD1. This CDR3 is 13 amino acids long. V trimming: 3 bases; J trimming: 8 bases; junction bases outside the gene matches: 3. The germline V gene encodes CDR1 SGHTA and CDR2 FQGTGA. The CDR3 region has the DNA TGTGCCAGCAGCTTCGGGGACAGGGGCGGCTACACCTTC. Translated, it gives CASSFGDRGGYTF.

The chain links TRBV19 to TRBJ2-1; unclear D gene. Trimming removed 8 bases from V and 0 bases from J, with 11 bases in between. Germline loops: CDR1 LNHDA, CDR2 SQIVND (reference sequence). CDR3 length: 14 residues. CDR3 DNA: TGTGCCAGTTCCCCAGAAGGCTCCTACAATGAGCAGTTCTTC. Its protein product is CASSPEGSYNEQFF.

In this sample, this clonotype turned up a few times. The chain uses TRBV6-2 or TRBV6-3 and TRBJ2-1; D might be TRBD2 (6 bases). Trimming removed 5 bases from V and 4 bases from J, with 18 bases in between. The CDR3 runs to 16 residues. Germline CDR1 MNHEY, CDR2 SVGEGT. As DNA, the CDR3 is TGTGCCAGCAGTCTTGCGGGGACTGAATTTTACAATGAGCAGTTCTTC. Encoded protein: CASSLAGTEFYNEQFF.

The rearrangement joins TRBV5-4 to TRBJ2-5, with D perhaps matching TRBD1 (5 bases). CDR3 length: 14 amino acids. Per the germline V gene, CDR1 is SGHNT and CDR2 is YYREEE (reference sequence). Trimming removed 4 bases at V and 2 bases at J, with 12 bases between. The DNA for the CDR3 is TGTGCCAGCAGCAACGACAGAAGGCAAGAGACCCAGTACTTC. Amino acid sequence: CASSNDRRQETQYF.

The genes are TRBV5-5 and TRBJ2-2; D is unclear. The CDR3 is made up of 14 amino acids. V was trimmed by 4 bases and J by 0 bases, leaving 7 bases between them. CDR1 SGHKS and CDR2 YYEKEE come from the germline V gene (reference sequence). CDR3 region: CASSLTPNTGELFF. The CDR3 DNA sequence: TGTGCCAGCAGCCTGACACCGAACACCGGGGAGCTGTTTTTT.

The chain uses TRBV5-1 and TRBJ2-2, with unresolved D. The V gene's germline CDR1 is SGHRS and CDR2 YFSETQ. The CDR3 is 13 residues long. V lost 1 base and J 6 bases, leaving 7 bases between the germline ends. The CDR3: CASSLIPPGELFF. CDR3 DNA sequence: TGCGCCAGCAGCTTGATTCCCCCCGGGGAGCTGTTTTTT.

The sample holds a few counts of this clonotype. The chain employs TRBV30 and TRBJ1-5; D ambiguous. The V gene's germline CDR1 is GTSNPN and CDR2 SVGIG (reference sequence). The CDR3 length is 14 residues. V lost 0 bases and J lost 5, with 11 bases in between. DNA for the CDR3: TGTGCCTGGAGTGTAAGGGCAAGGGATCAGCCCCAGCATTTT. Amino acid sequence: CAWSVRARDQPQHF.

This chain connects TRBV5-1 to TRBJ2-5, with 9 bases fitting TRBD2. The CDR3 has 15 residues. Germline-derived CDR1 and CDR2 are SGHRS and YFSETQ. The J segment lost 3 bases and the V segment lost 0 bases, leaving 3 bases of the junction unmatched. The CDR3 DNA sequence: TGCGCCAGCAGCTTGGAGTTAGCGGGAGAAGAGACCCAGTACTTC. The encoded protein is CASSLELAGEETQYF.

This clonotype has at least ten counts. Mismatch with germline at one junction end may stem from a read error. The chain carries TRBV5-1 and TRBJ2-7, with 8 bases identical to TRBD2. The CDR3 loop spans 14 amino acids. The germline V gene has CDR1 SGHRS and CDR2 YFSETQ. The CDR3: CASSLTSGTYEQYF. The CDR3 nucleotides read TGTGCCAGCAGCTTAACTAGCGGAACTTACGAGCAGTACTTC.

Written as DNA, the CDR3 is TGTGCCAGCAGTTTAGCAACAGGGCTTCGTCAGCCCCAGCATTTT. Amino acid sequence: CASSLATGLRQPQHF. This rearrangement joins TRBV12-3 or TRBV12-4 to TRBJ1-5; maybe TRBD1 (6 bases). The CDR3 is 15 residues long. The V end lost 0 bases, the J end lost 6 bases, and 12 bases lay between the germline ends.

V gene TRBV24-1 combines with J gene TRBJ1-2, with 7 positions matching TRBD1. This CDR3 is built from 16 residues. V gave up 3 bases and J gave up 2 bases; unmatched junction bases: 8. The germline V gene encodes CDR1 KGHDR and CDR2 SFDVKD. CDR3 region: CATSDGVLDRNYGYTF. In DNA, the CDR3 is TGTGCCACCAGTGATGGGGTACTGGACAGGAACTATGGCTACACCTTC.